A single sample gave rise to the 24 T cell receptor beta chains below, sequenced in a study of Graves' ophthalmopathy and Graves' hyperthyroidism. RNA transcripts served as template for amplifying TCR beta CDR3 sequences. In the first round, RT-PCR was carried out with HTBI primers, and a multiplex PCR formed the second round. Each CDR3 protein is one row after TCRdb ran MiXCR on the multiplex PCR reads. This table has about 400,000 distinct CDR3 sequences, roughly 15% appearing once. Sequenced sample: peripheral blood. The receptor source for this set is a woman in her late teens or twenties with stable Graves' hyperthyroidism.

The genes are TRBV7-2 and TRBJ2-2; 7 bases align to TRBD1. From germline, CDR1 is SGHTA and CDR2 FQGNSA. Losses at the gene ends were 3 bases for V and 6 bases for J; bases not matched to a gene: 4. The CDR3 contains 14 residues. For the CDR3, the DNA is TGTGCCAGCAGCTTTGAAGGGGGCCCCGGGGAGCTGTTTTTT. Protein: CASSFEGGPGELFF.

This clonotype was found a few times. This chain uses TRBV6-2 or TRBV6-3 with TRBJ2-2; D unresolved. Germline lookup yields CDR1 MNHEY and CDR2 SVGEGT. V gave up 2 bases and J gave up 0 bases, with 10 bases separating them. The CDR3 is made up of 16 amino acids. The CDR3 sequence: CASSYRGDPNTGELFF. The CDR3 DNA is TGTGCCAGCAGTTACCGAGGCGACCCGAACACCGGGGAGCTGTTTTTT.

Ten or more counts support this clonotype. The chain joins TRBV12-3 or TRBV12-4 to TRBJ2-7; perhaps TRBD1 as D (5 bases). Between the trimmed V and J ends, which lost 5 bases and 6 bases, there was a span of 23 bases. The CDR3 is made up of 16 amino acids. CDR3 in amino acids: CASSPLGPAATPEQYF. CDR3 DNA: TGTGCCAGCAGTCCCCTGGGGCCGGCGGCCACACCCGAGCAGTACTTC.

This clonotype was counted ten times or more. In nucleotides, the CDR3 is TGTGCCAGCATTAGAACTAACCAAGAGACCCAGTACTTC. It codes for CASIRTNQETQYF. This chain links TRBV2 with TRBJ2-5, with D uncertain. Germline lookup yields CDR1 SNHLY and CDR2 FYNNEI. V gave up 7 bases and J gave up 0 bases, with 9 bases separating them. The CDR3 is 13 amino acids.

This clonotype was observed at least ten times. The rearrangement joins TRBV20-1 to TRBJ2-7; TRBD1 or TRBD2 may be the D gene (5 bases each). V was pared by 6 bases and J by 3 bases, with 15 bases between. Germline V gene data show CDR1 as DFQATT and CDR2 as SNEGSKA (reference sequence). CDR3 length equals 13 residues. The CDR3 DNA sequence: TGCAGTGCCCGGGATAGGGACCTCTACGAGCAGTACTTC. Amino acids: CSARDRDLYEQYF.

This clonotype was picked up many times. The chain links TRBV2 to TRBJ1-2, with 7 nucleotides matching TRBD1. The CDR3 is 14 residues long. CDR1 SNHLY and CDR2 FYNNEI come from the germline V gene. Unmatched junction bases numbered 7, after V lost 5 bases and J lost 4 bases. The CDR3 sequence is CASSLTGAAYGYTF. CDR3 nucleotides: TGTGCCAGCAGTCTAACAGGGGCTGCCTATGGCTACACCTTC.

V is TRBV2 and J is TRBJ2-2; D remains ambiguous. V was trimmed by 7 bases and J by 4 bases, leaving 16 bases between them. Germline assignment: CDR1 SNHLY and CDR2 FYNNEI. The CDR3 has 15 amino acids. This CDR3 reads CASTVYTDATGELFF. The CDR3 nucleotides are TGTGCCAGCACTGTCTACACAGATGCCACCGGGGAGCTGTTTTTT.

This clonotype appeared many times. The chain carries TRBV13 and TRBJ1-2; D not resolved. The CDR3 runs to 19 residues. Looked up from germline, CDR1 is PRHDT and CDR2 is FYEKMQ (reference sequence). The germline V and J ends were trimmed by 5 bases and 0 bases, with 25 bases remaining between them. The CDR3 DNA is TGTGCCAGCAGCCCGAAGGTACTAGGGCGCGGAGATACTAACTATGGCTACACCTTC. Amino acid sequence: CASSPKVLGRGDTNYGYTF.

This clonotype has ten or more counts. This sequence joins TRBV6-1 and TRBJ1-2; 7 nucleotides line up with TRBD1. Looked up from germline, CDR1 is MNHNS and CDR2 is SASEGT. Losses at the gene ends were 4 bases for V and 3 bases for J; bases not matched to a gene: 11. The CDR3 consists of 16 residues. The CDR3 spells CASSGSTGFGDYGYTF. The CDR3, as DNA: TGTGCCAGCAGTGGTTCGACAGGGTTCGGGGACTATGGCTACACCTTC.

V is TRBV6-1 and J is TRBJ1-1; D possibly corresponds to TRBD1 (5 bases). The CDR3 contains 14 residues. Trimming took 5 bases from V and 4 from J, leaving 14 bases between them. In germline, CDR1 is MNHNS, CDR2 SASEGT. For the CDR3, the DNA is TGTGCCAGCAGTAAACGGTGGGGGACCACTGAAGCTTTCTTT. This sequence encodes CASSKRWGTTEAFF.

This clonotype turned up a few times. This chain joins TRBV5-1 and TRBJ2-7; no clear D. CDR3 length equals 13 residues. Trimming removed 0 bases at V and 7 bases at J, with 11 bases between. Germline V gene sequence: CDR1 SGHRS, CDR2 YFSETQ. The CDR3 region is CASSLGGEREQYF. CDR3 nucleotides: TGCGCCAGCAGCTTGGGCGGCGAGAGGGAGCAGTACTTC.

The V call is TRBV4-1, the J call TRBJ1-1; weak D call: TRBD1 (6 bases). Germline loops: CDR1 MGHRA, CDR2 YSYEKL. Between the trimmed V and J ends, which lost 3 bases and 1 base, there was a span of 15 bases. The CDR3 length is 16 residues. CDR3 in amino acids: CASSQGGARANTEAFF. The CDR3 DNA reads as TGCGCCAGCAGCCAGGGGGGGGCGCGGGCGAACACTGAAGCTTTCTTT.

This clonotype was counted only a few times. DNA for the CDR3: TGCAGTGCTGAAACCGGGACGCTAAGCTCCTACGAGCAGTACTTC. Amino acid sequence: CSAETGTLSSYEQYF. V and J are TRBV20-1 and TRBJ2-7, with D perhaps given as TRBD1 or TRBD2 (5 bases each). From germline, CDR1 is DFQATT and CDR2 SNEGSKA (reference sequence). CDR3 size: 15 residues. V was trimmed by 5 bases and J by 0 bases, leaving 17 bases between them.

This clonotype has ten or more counts. CDR3 nucleotide sequence: TGTGCCAGCGGCTGGGATTATGGCTACACCTTC. This encodes CASGWDYGYTF. The chain is built from TRBV7-9 and TRBJ1-2; D is unresolved. The germline V gene has CDR1 SEHNR and CDR2 FQNEAQ (reference sequence). The CDR3 has 11 residues. The germline V and J ends were trimmed by 8 bases and 5 bases, with 9 bases remaining between them.

This clonotype was counted at least ten times. The chain links TRBV29-1 to TRBJ1-1; D is unresolved. Trimming pared 4 bases from V and 1 base from J, leaving 10 bases between. Germline loops: CDR1 SQVTM, CDR2 ANQGSEA. There are 13 residues in the CDR3. The CDR3 nucleotides read TGCAGCGTTGGTGGGCACCCGAACACTGAAGCTTTCTTT. This sequence encodes CSVGGHPNTEAFF.

The rearrangement uses TRBV4-1 and TRBJ1-5; D is uncertain. Germline V CDR1 and CDR2: MGHRA, YSYEKL. The CDR3 contains 14 residues. Trimming took off 1 base at V and 3 bases at J, with 7 bases between the two ends. The CDR3 DNA sequence: TGCGCCAGCAGCCAAGTAGGGCCCAATCAGCCCCAGCATTTT. Its translation is CASSQVGPNQPQHF.

This clonotype was counted at least ten times. The CDR3 bases are TGTGCCAGCAGACGACAGGGCGAGGGGATCACCGGGGAGCTGTTTTTT. This gives the protein CASRRQGEGITGELFF. The chain has TRBV12-3 or TRBV12-4 and TRBJ2-2, with TRBD1 matching 7 bases. Trimming took 6 bases from V and 4 from J; bases not matched to a gene: 11. This CDR3 contains 16 residues.

The chain is built from TRBV20-1 and TRBJ2-5, with D uncertain. Germline V gives CDR1 DFQATT, CDR2 SNEGSKA (reference sequence). CDR3 size: 14 residues. Trimming removed 0 bases at V and 5 bases at J, with 13 bases between. The CDR3 DNA follows: TGCAGTGCTAGAGATCATGGACCCGTCGAGACCCAGTACTTC. This codes for CSARDHGPVETQYF.

This clonotype was counted ten times or more. This CDR3 reads CASSLALGPQTPYGYTF. In DNA, the CDR3 is TGTGCCAGCAGCTTAGCCCTGGGACCGCAAACCCCCTATGGCTACACCTTC. The chain uses TRBV7-8 and TRBJ1-2; perhaps TRBD1 as D (5 bases). The germline CDR1 and CDR2 sequences are SGHVS and FQNEAQ. The length of the CDR3 is 17 residues. Trimming took off 0 bases at V and 4 bases at J, with 18 bases between the two ends.

Comments on this clonotype: A much larger clone differs from this one at a single base, so this may be a read error. The rearrangement links TRBV11-2 to TRBJ1-2, with D unclear. CDR1 SGHAT and CDR2 FQNNGV come from the germline V gene. V lost 5 bases and J 7 bases, leaving 11 bases between the germline ends. The CDR3 is 12 residues long. The CDR3 loop is CASSGSTVGYTF. CDR3 bases: TGTGCCAGCAGCGGCAGCACGGTTGGCTACACCTTC.

There are many counts of this clonotype. This chain connects TRBV2 to TRBJ1-4; no clear D. V was clipped by 5 bases and J by 0 bases, with 4 bases between them. The germline gives CDR1 SNHLY, CDR2 FYNNEI. The CDR3 covers 13 residues. The CDR3 DNA is TGTGCCAGCAGTACCACAACTAATGAAAAACTGTTTTTT. Amino acids: CASSTTTNEKLFF. The variable domain in full, with the rest retrieved from reference TRBV2 and TRBJ1-4, is EPEVTQTPSHQVTQMGQEVILRCVPISNHLYFYWYRQILGQKVEFLVSFYNNEISEKSEIFDDQFSVERPDGSNFTLKIRSTKLEDSAMYFCASSTTTNEKLFFGSGTQLSVL.

This clonotype appeared many times. The rearrangement uses TRBV28 and TRBJ2-7; possibly TRBD2 for D (6 bases). The germline gives CDR1 MDHEN, CDR2 SYDVKM. This CDR3 is built from 14 residues. V was shortened by 7 bases and J by 1 base, with 14 bases between the two germline ends. The chain's CDR3 is CASTSAGRSYEQYF. Written as DNA, the CDR3 is TGTGCCAGCACCTCCGCGGGACGATCCTACGAGCAGTACTTC. Supplemented by reference TRBV28 and TRBJ2-7, the full variable domain reads DVKVTQSSRYLVKRTGEKVFLECVQDMDHENMFWYRQDPGLGLRLIYFSYDVKMKEKGDIPEGYSVSREKKERFSLILESASTNQTSMYLCASTSAGRSYEQYFGPGTRLTVT.

This chain joins TRBV10-3 and TRBJ1-1; D is perhaps TRBD1 (5 bases). The CDR3 totals 14 residues. Germline values: CDR1 ENHRY, CDR2 SYGVKD. V was clipped by 3 bases and J by 0 bases, with 8 bases between them. The CDR3 DNA follows: TGTGCCATCAGTGACGGGGCTCTGAACACTGAAGCTTTCTTT. Amino acid sequence: CAISDGALNTEAFF.

Ten or more counts support this clonotype. The chain uses TRBV20-1 and TRBJ1-2, with D hard to call. Looked up from germline, CDR1 is DFQATT and CDR2 is SNEGSKA (reference sequence). Deletions cut 4 bases from V and 2 bases from J, with 5 bases between. The CDR3 consists of 11 residues. The CDR3 here is CSATVNYGYTF. CDR3 in DNA: TGCAGTGCTACAGTGAACTATGGCTACACCTTC.